This T cell receptor (beta chain) was recovered during a study of shared clonotypes between healthy human individuals. General study points: Among donors, the sharing of clonotypes was expected to be influenced by sequencing depth. The study generally estimated greater richness for naive than memory subsets. Approximately 4.6% of naive CD4 clonotypes were common to several donors.

Trimming removed 4 bases from V and 8 bases from J; junction bases left unmatched: 8. Germline V CDR1 and CDR2: SGHDT, YYEEEE. The CDR3 runs to 14 residues. Libraries were prepared by immunoSEQ multiplex PCR; TCRdb keeps only in-frame clonotypes and omits some of them. The sample has about 1 million clones, more than 65% seen once. To note about this clone: Antigen unknown.

The TCR sequence derives from a man between 18 and 29 years old in good health. Source material: memory CD4+ T cells sorted from blood. As for subset: CD45RA-negative fraction. This chain joins TRBV5-6 and TRBJ1-2, with TRBD1 matching over 10 bases. As DNA, the CDR3 is TGTGCCAGCAGCGCCGACAGGGGGCTGGGGGGCTACACCTTC. Translating it yields CASSADRGLGGYTF.